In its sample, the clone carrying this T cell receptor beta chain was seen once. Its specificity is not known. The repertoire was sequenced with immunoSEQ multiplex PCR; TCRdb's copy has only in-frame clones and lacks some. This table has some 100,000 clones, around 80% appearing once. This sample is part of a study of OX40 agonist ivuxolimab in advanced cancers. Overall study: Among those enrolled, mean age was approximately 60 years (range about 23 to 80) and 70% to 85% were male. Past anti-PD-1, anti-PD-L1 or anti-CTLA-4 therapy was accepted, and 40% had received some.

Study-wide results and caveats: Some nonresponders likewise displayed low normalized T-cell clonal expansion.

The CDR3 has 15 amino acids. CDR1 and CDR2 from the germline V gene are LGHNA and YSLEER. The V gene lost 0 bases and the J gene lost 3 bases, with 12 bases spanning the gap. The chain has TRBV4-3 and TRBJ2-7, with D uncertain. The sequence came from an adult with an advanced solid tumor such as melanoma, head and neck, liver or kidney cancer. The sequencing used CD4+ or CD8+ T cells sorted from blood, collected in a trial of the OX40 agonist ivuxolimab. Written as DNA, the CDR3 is TGCGCCAGCAGCCAAGAAGGAGACGAAATCTACGAGCAGTACTTC. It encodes CASSQEGDEIYEQYF.